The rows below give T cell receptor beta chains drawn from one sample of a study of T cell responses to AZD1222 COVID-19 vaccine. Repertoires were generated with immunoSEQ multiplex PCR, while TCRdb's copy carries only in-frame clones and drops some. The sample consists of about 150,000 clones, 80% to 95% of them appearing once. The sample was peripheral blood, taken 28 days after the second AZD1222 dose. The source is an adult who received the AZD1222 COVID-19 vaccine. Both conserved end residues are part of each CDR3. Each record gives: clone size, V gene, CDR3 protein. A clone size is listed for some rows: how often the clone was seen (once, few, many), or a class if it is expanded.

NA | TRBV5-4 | CASSLELRSSYNEQFF
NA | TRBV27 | CASSSGGRGGYQETQYF
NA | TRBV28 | CASSLEGEGLNNEKLFF
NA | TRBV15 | CATSRVTGAGYGYTF
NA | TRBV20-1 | CSAATNEKLFF
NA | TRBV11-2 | CASSLGLNNEQFF
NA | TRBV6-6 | CASSKKRGEQFF
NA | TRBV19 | CASSIVSAAYSNQPQHF
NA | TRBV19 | CASSPQGGTEAFF
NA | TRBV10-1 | CASSPGQAYEQYF
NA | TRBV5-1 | CASSDTGGGYTF
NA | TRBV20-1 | CSASDRGGYTF
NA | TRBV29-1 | CSVMFVQTEAFF
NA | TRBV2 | CASSEGQGGGYTF
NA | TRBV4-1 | CASSQTDVMTPTKGYTF
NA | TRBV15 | CATSPEEVWAEAFF
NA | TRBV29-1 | CSVDGYGTEAFF
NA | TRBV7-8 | CASSWDLSEQFF
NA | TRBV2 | CASSGLLLEPQHF
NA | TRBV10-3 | CAISDGGSGYGYGYTF
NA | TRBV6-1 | CASSEGLGLYEQYF
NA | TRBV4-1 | CASSQGEGTDTQYF
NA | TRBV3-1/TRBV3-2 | CASSQGGLAGATDTQYF
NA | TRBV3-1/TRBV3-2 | CASSHATQGSEQFF
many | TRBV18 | CASSPTSGPYEQYF
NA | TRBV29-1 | CSVVWGASGANVLTF
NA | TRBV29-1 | CSVVSGRADETQYF
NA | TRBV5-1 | CASSLNPTSDTDTQYF
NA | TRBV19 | CASSVDGTDEQYF
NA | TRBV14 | CASSVTLGSYTF
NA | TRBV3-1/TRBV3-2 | CASSQAPPSTDTQYF
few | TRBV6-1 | CASSEAYRDRDQETQYF
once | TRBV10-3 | CATAKVAGDTGELFF
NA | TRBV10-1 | CASSEGRGVVGYTF
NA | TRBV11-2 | CASSLAATGVYNEQFF
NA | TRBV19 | CASSISKRDYSYNEQFF
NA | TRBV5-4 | CASSLVGEGNTEAFF
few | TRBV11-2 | CASSIRDGNTEAFF
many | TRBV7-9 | CASSSTGETGNTIYF
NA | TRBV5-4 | CASSRTNLAQFF
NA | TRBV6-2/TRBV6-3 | CASSFLDREGQPQHF
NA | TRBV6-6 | CASSYPGLTYGYTF
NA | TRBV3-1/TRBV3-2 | CASSQDLLAGEHEQYF
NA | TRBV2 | CASSEGVAGPYNEQFF
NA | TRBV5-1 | CASSLTGGILEQYF
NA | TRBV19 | CASSSALASGELFF
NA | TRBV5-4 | CASSPTGFHEQFF
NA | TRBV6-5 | CASSYTPGAEAFF
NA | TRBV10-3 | CAISEGTETQYF
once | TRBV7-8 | CASSPERRVANYGYTF
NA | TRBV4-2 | CASSQDLTERGYGYTF
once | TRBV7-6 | CASSPLHNRVETQYF
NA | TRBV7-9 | CASTLEGHEQYF
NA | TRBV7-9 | CASSPQGGTEAFF